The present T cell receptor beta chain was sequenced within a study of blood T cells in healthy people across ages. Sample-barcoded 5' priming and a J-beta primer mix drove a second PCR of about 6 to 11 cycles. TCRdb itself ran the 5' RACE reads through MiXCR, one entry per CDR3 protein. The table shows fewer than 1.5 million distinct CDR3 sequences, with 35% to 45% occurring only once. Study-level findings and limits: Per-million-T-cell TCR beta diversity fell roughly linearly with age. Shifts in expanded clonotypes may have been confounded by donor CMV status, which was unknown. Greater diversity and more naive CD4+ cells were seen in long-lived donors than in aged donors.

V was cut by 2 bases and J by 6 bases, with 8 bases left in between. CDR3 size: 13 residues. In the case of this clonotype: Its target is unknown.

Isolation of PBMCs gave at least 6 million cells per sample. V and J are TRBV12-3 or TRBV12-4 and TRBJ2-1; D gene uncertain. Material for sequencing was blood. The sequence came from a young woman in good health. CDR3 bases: TGTGCCAGCAGTTTACTAGTCTCCAATGAGCAGTTCTTC. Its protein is CASSLLVSNEQFF.